Below are 5 T cell receptor beta chains sequenced from a single sample in a study of blood T cell repertoires in COVID-19. Profiled with immunoSEQ multiplex PCR; TCRdb holds only in-frame clones, not every one. The sample carries hundreds of thousands of clones, around 87% recorded once. The material sequenced was peripheral blood. These receptors were taken from a man in his 60s with acute or convalescent COVID-19.

The chain is built from TRBV19 and TRBJ1-2; D is unresolved. Germline CDR1 LNHDA, CDR2 SQIVND (reference sequence). V lost 5 bases to trimming and J lost 6 bases, with 10 bases between them. This CDR3 spans 12 amino acids. The CDR3 region has the DNA TGTGCCAGTAGTTTGCTAGGAAATGGCTACACCTTC. The encoded protein is CASSLLGNGYTF.

V is TRBV18 and J is TRBJ1-1; D perhaps matches TRBD1 (5 bases). With 6 bases removed from V and 0 bases from J, the gap between germline ends came to 11 bases. CDR3 length equals 14 residues. The germline gives CDR1 KGHSH, CDR2 LQKENI. DNA for the CDR3: TGTGCCAGCTCTGGGGGGGGAATGAACACTGAAGCTTTCTTT. Translation: CASSGGGMNTEAFF. The full variable domain, in which reference TRBV18 and TRBJ1-1 provide the parts outside the CDR3, is NAGVMQNPRHLVRRRGQEARLRCSPMKGHSHVYWYRQLPEEGLKFMVYLQKENIIDESGMPKERFSAEFPKEGPSILRIQQVVRGDSAAYFCASSGGGMNTEAFFGQGTRLTVV.

The V and J genes are TRBV11-2 and TRBJ1-2; no definite D call. The germline CDR1 and CDR2 sequences are SGHAT and FQNNGV. The CDR3 runs 13 residues. Trimming stripped 5 bases from V and 3 bases from J, with 10 bases between. CDR3 DNA sequence: TGTGCCAGCAGCCGGCTAAGCGACTATGGCTACACCTTC. This gives the protein CASSRLSDYGYTF.

The rearrangement uses TRBV27 and TRBJ2-1; 7 bases are shared with TRBD1. Germline V CDR1 and CDR2: MNHEY, SMNVEV (reference sequence). Germline trimming cut 4 bases from V and 0 bases from J; bases unmatched to any gene: 3. The CDR3 sequence is 15 residues long. The CDR3 reads CASSSRQGSYNEQFF. The CDR3 DNA reads as TGTGCCAGCAGTTCAAGACAGGGCTCCTACAATGAGCAGTTCTTC.

In this sample, this clone turned up once. The chain employs TRBV24-1 and TRBJ2-2, with 9 bases that match TRBD1. Germline V gene lookup returns CDR1 KGHDR and CDR2 SFDVKD. This CDR3 region has 17 residues. J gave up 2 bases and V 4 bases, and 7 bases lay outside the gene matches. CDR3 sequence (DNA): TGTGCCACCAGTGACTCCGGGACAGGGCCAAACACCGGGGAGCTGTTTTTT. The encoded protein is CATSDSGTGPNTGELFF.